Described below is a single TCR beta chain sequence and its context. Antigen: not known. This sample was included in a study of post-analysis software for immune sequencing data. Study background: Disease trajectories encompassed relapsing-remitting, secondary progressive and progressive-relapsing multiple sclerosis. General study results and limits: In patients, TRBV5-6, TRBV5-1 and TRBV20-1 belonged to roughly 5 TRBV segments found more frequently than in controls. Batch-mates among the samples co-clustered strongly by F measure. For normalized Chao1 diversity, multiple sclerosis patients scored significantly lower than controls did.

CDR3 length equals 17 residues. With 6 bases clipped from V and 6 bases from J, the junction kept 11 bases outside the gene matches. Germline V lookup: CDR1 SGHTA, CDR2 FQGNSA. TCR beta cDNA libraries included unique molecular identifiers. T cells numbering about 0.85 to 10 million gave rise to around 460,000 cDNA molecules. In TCRdb, the PCR reads were re-called with MiXCR into one record per CDR3 protein. Of about 770,000 distinct CDR3 sequences in the sample, more than 45% are singletons; the top ten hold 4% to 5%. This chain links TRBV7-2 with TRBJ2-2; 12 nucleotides match TRBD2. The specimen was blood. This TCR derives from a girl aged 10 to 17 with multiple sclerosis. The chain's CDR3 is CASSSSGRAFMAGELFF. CDR3 nucleotide sequence: TGTGCCAGCAGTTCTAGCGGGAGGGCCTTTATGGCCGGGGAGCTGTTTTTT.